These 29 T cell receptor beta chains originate from one sample sequenced in a study of cytomegalovirus exposure and HLA in healthy donors. 13 Jbeta primers and 60 Vbeta primers were used for the PCR. Sequenced by immunoSEQ multiplex PCR; TCRdb stores in-frame clones only, minus some. The profile covers approximately 200,000 clones, with 79% appearing a single time and approximately 4.4% taken by the ten largest. The source material was PBMCs. The receptors stem from a woman in her 30s in good health and CMV-seropositive.

The gene calls are TRBV4-2 and TRBJ2-1, with 8 bases matching TRBD2. Germline loops: CDR1 LGHNA, CDR2 YNFKEQ. After removal of 0 bases from V and 15 bases from J, the junction contained 7 bases not matched to a gene. The CDR3 has 13 amino acids. The CDR3: CASSQEGVAGRFF. The DNA of the CDR3 is TGTGCCAGCAGCCAAGAAGGGGTAGCGGGGCGGTTCTTC.

The gene calls are TRBV9 and TRBJ2-1; a weak D match, TRBD2 (6 bases). The CDR3 is 15 residues long. Trimming removed 6 bases from V and 2 bases from J, with 15 bases in between. Germline V gene data show CDR1 as SGDLS and CDR2 as YYNGEE. The CDR3 sequence: CASTPDGTPYNEQFF. The CDR3 nucleotides read TGTGCCAGCACCCCAGACGGGACTCCCTACAATGAGCAGTTCTTC. Full variable domain (outside the CDR3, taken from reference TRBV9 and TRBJ2-1): DSGVTQTPKHLITATGQRVTLRCSPRSGDLSVYWYQQSLDQGLQFLIQYYNGEERAKGNILERFSAQQFPDLHSELNLSSLELGDSALYFCASTPDGTPYNEQFFGPGTRLTVL.

This chain uses TRBV7-9 with TRBJ1-2, with TRBD1 identical over 7 bases. V shed 5 bases, J shed 7 bases, and the junction held 4 bases outside the gene matches. The germline CDR1 and CDR2 sequences are SEHNR and FQNEAQ (reference sequence). The CDR3 has 12 residues. In DNA form, the CDR3 reads TGTGCCAGCAGCACGACAGGGTCTGGCTACACCTTC. This encodes CASSTTGSGYTF. The full variable domain, in which reference TRBV7-9 and TRBJ1-2 provide the parts outside the CDR3, is DTGVSQNPRHKITKRGQNVTFRCDPISEHNRLYWYRQTLGQGPEFLTYFQNEAQLEKSRLLSDRFSAERPKGSFSTLEIQRTEQGDSAMYLCASSTTGSGYTFGSGTRLTVV.

As to this clone: Germline is not matched at one junction end, which may reflect a read error. This sample includes further DNA sequences coding for the same CDR3. The chain joins TRBV5-6 to TRBJ2-3; 9 positions agree with TRBD2. This CDR3 is built from 15 residues. Per the germline V gene, CDR1 is SGHDT and CDR2 is YYEEEE. CDR3 DNA: TGTGCCACCTTCGAAGCGGGGGGTTGGTCAGATACACAGTATTTT. Protein sequence: CATFEAGGWSDTQYF.

CDR3: CASSLPGLAGDEQFF. The CDR3, as DNA: TGTGCCAGCAGCTTGCCCGGGCTAGCGGGAGACGAGCAGTTCTTC. This chain uses TRBV11-3 with TRBJ2-1, with 10 positions matching TRBD2. The CDR3 has 15 amino acids. Germline CDR1 reads SGHNT; CDR2 reads YENEEA. V dropped 3 bases and J dropped 10; count of bases not matched to a gene: 9. Based on the CDR3 plus reference TRBV11-3 and TRBJ2-1, the full variable domain is EAGVVQSPRYKIIEKKQPVAFWCNPISGHNTLYWYLQNLGQGPELLIRYENEEAVDDSQLPKDRFSAERLKGVDSTLKIQPAELGDSAVYLCASSLPGLAGDEQFFGPGTRLTVL.

V gene TRBV27 combines with J gene TRBJ2-7; weak D call: TRBD1 (5 bases). Germline CDR1 and CDR2: MNHEY and SMNVEV (reference sequence). The CDR3 runs to 19 residues. Trimming stripped 1 base from V and 0 bases from J, with 22 bases between. The CDR3 coding sequence is TGTGCCAGCAGTTTATTGTACAGCGTGGGGCAGGTGGACTCCTACGAGCAGTACTTC. Translating it yields CASSLLYSVGQVDSYEQYF.

This rearrangement joins TRBV2 to TRBJ2-7; TRBD1 matches at 11 bases. Germline CDR1 reads SNHLY; CDR2 reads FYNNEI. With V trimmed by 3 bases and J by 3 bases, 4 bases remained unmatched. CDR3 length equals 15 residues. CDR3 sequence reads: CASSDLGTGGYEQYF. CDR3 nucleotide sequence: TGTGCCAGCAGTGACCTGGGGACAGGGGGCTACGAGCAGTACTTC.

For the CDR3, the DNA is TGTGCCAGCAGCTTACAAACCCGGGCGGAGGACTACACCTTC. This sequence encodes CASSLQTRAEDYTF. V usage is TRBV7-8 and J usage is TRBJ1-2; D call uncertain. V lost 2 bases, J lost 10 bases, and 17 bases lay in between. This CDR3 has 14 residues. In germline, CDR1 is SGHVS, CDR2 FQNEAQ.

This rearrangement joins TRBV10-3 to TRBJ1-1; 8 bases line up with TRBD1. Looked up from germline, CDR1 is ENHRY and CDR2 is SYGVKD. The CDR3 totals 14 residues. The J segment lost 4 bases and the V segment lost 3 bases, leaving 4 bases of the junction unmatched. The CDR3 region has the DNA TGTGCCATCAGTGACGAAGGACAGGGCACTGAAGCTTTCTTT. It translates to CAISDEGQGTEAFF.

The J gene is TRBJ2-4, the V gene TRBV13; D is unresolved. CDR1 is PRHDT, CDR2 FYEKMQ, per germline (reference sequence). The germline V and J ends were trimmed by 5 bases and 0 bases, with 14 bases remaining between them. CDR3 length: 16 residues. CDR3 in DNA: TGTGCCAGCAGCCCCTGGGCTACAATAGCCAAAAACATTCAGTACTTC. Protein product: CASSPWATIAKNIQYF.

This clone was counted between two and nine times. This chain joins TRBV5-1 and TRBJ1-2, with D possibly matching TRBD1 (5 bases). Germline V gene sequence: CDR1 SGHRS, CDR2 YFSETQ. The CDR3 length is 13 residues. The V end was cut by 2 bases, the J end by 0 bases, with 5 bases between. In DNA form, the CDR3 reads TGCGCCAGCAGCTTCAGGGCTAACTATGGCTACACCTTC. It is translated as CASSFRANYGYTF.

This clone occurred once. The chain carries TRBV5-1 and TRBJ2-7, with TRBD2 as a possible D gene (7 bases). This CDR3 spans 16 amino acids. The germline CDR1 and CDR2 sequences are SGHRS and YFSETQ. V was pared by 0 bases and J by 0 bases, with 13 bases between. This chain's CDR3 is CASSLGGGGISYEQYF. The CDR3 nucleotides read TGCGCCAGCAGCTTGGGGGGAGGGGGTATCTCCTACGAGCAGTACTTC. Drawing the rest from reference TRBV5-1 and TRBJ2-7, the complete variable domain is KAGVTQTPRYLIKTRGQQVTLSCSPISGHRSVSWYQQTPGQGLQFLFEYFSETQRNKGNFPGRFSGRQFSNSRSEMNVSTLELGDSALYLCASSLGGGGISYEQYFGPGTRLTVT.

The chain carries TRBV27 and TRBJ1-1; unclear D gene. V was shortened by 4 bases and J by 1 base, with 16 bases between the two germline ends. Germline-derived CDR1 and CDR2 are MNHEY and SMNVEV (reference sequence). The CDR3 runs to 16 residues. The CDR3 sequence is CASSSHPPQENTEAFF. CDR3 DNA: TGTGCCAGCAGTTCCCACCCCCCCCAGGAGAACACTGAAGCTTTCTTT.

This sequence joins TRBV7-7 and TRBJ2-7; 11 positions match TRBD2. CDR3 length equals 19 residues. CDR1 is SSHAT and CDR2 is FNYEAQ in the germline V gene (reference sequence). V was pared by 1 base and J by 0 bases, with 11 bases of the junction left unmatched. CDR3: CASSLGASGLAGNSYEQYF. The DNA of the CDR3 is TGTGCCAGCAGCTTAGGGGCCTCCGGACTAGCGGGCAACTCCTACGAGCAGTACTTC.

The table lists this clone with a count of one. The CDR3 is CASSLGTETYGYTF. For the CDR3, the DNA is TGTGCCAGCAGCTTAGGGACAGAGACATATGGCTACACCTTC. The chain couples TRBV11-2 to TRBJ1-2; D is perhaps TRBD1 (6 bases). Germline V gene data show CDR1 as SGHAT and CDR2 as FQNNGV. V lost 1 base and J lost 5, with 11 bases in between. CDR3 length: 14 residues. Looking up the rest from reference TRBV11-2 and TRBJ1-2 gives the full variable domain: EAGVAQSPRYKIIEKRQSVAFWCNPISGHATLYWYQQILGQGPKLLIQFQNNGVVDDSQLPKDRFSAERLKGVDSTLKIQPAKLEDSAVYLCASSLGTETYGYTFGSGTRLTVV.

This clone appeared a single time. This chain connects TRBV5-4 to TRBJ1-4, with D uncertain. The V end was cut by 4 bases, the J end by 3 bases, with 19 bases between. This CDR3 contains 17 residues. Germline CDR1 and CDR2: SGHNT and YYREEE (reference sequence). Here the CDR3 reads CASSPEGFTGSNEKLFF. CDR3 coding DNA: TGTGCCAGCAGCCCCGAGGGTTTTACTGGGTCTAATGAAAAACTGTTTTTT.

This clone was observed a few times. The V call is TRBV2, the J call TRBJ2-4, with D possibly being TRBD1 (6 bases). V was pared by 5 bases and J by 1 base, with 6 bases between. Looked up from germline, CDR1 is SNHLY and CDR2 is FYNNEI. The CDR3 sequence is 13 residues long. CDR3 in amino acids: CASSTGAKNIQYF. Here the CDR3 DNA reads TGTGCCAGCAGTACAGGGGCCAAAAACATTCAGTACTTC.

V is TRBV7-2 and J is TRBJ2-1; TRBD2 matches at 11 bases. Germline values: CDR1 SGHTA, CDR2 FQGNSA. Germline trimming cut 2 bases from V and 7 bases from J; bases unmatched to any gene: 10. The CDR3 extends over 17 amino acids. CDR3 region: CASSLRLAGGPMNEQFF. Written as DNA, the CDR3 is TGTGCCAGCAGCTTACGGCTAGCGGGGGGCCCTATGAATGAGCAGTTCTTC.

This clone was counted a few times. The rearrangement joins TRBV29-1 to TRBJ1-1, with TRBD1 matching over 9 bases. J was trimmed by 3 bases and V by 7 bases; bases with no gene match: 6. The germline V gene encodes CDR1 SQVTM and CDR2 ANQGSEA. The CDR3 is made up of 13 amino acids. In DNA form, the CDR3 reads TGCAGCGCCCGGACAGGGGTGGACACTGAAGCTTTCTTT. Its protein product is CSARTGVDTEAFF. Using reference TRBV29-1 and TRBJ1-1 for the parts outside the CDR3, the full variable domain is SAVISQKPSRDICQRGTSLTIQCQVDSQVTMMFWYRQQPGQSLTLIATANQGSEATYESGFVIDKFPISRPNLTFSTLTVSNMSPEDSSIYLCSARTGVDTEAFFGQGTRLTVV.

CDR3 nucleotide sequence: TGTGCCAGCAACCCCACGGGGGGAGCCACAGATACGCAGTATTTT. It yields the protein CASNPTGGATDTQYF. The rearrangement joins TRBV7-9 to TRBJ2-3, with 7 bases fitting TRBD2. The CDR3 is made up of 15 amino acids. Germline values: CDR1 SEHNR, CDR2 FQNEAQ (reference sequence). J lost 2 bases, V lost 7 bases, and 9 bases had no gene match.

The V gene is TRBV9, the J gene TRBJ1-1; D remains unclear. Germline CDR1 is SGDLS and CDR2 is YYNGEE. The CDR3 covers 14 residues. The germline V and J ends were trimmed by 3 bases and 4 bases, with 13 bases remaining between them. This chain's CDR3 is CASSGGGGITEAFF. CDR3 in DNA: TGTGCCAGCAGCGGAGGAGGAGGGATCACTGAAGCTTTCTTT.

The chain employs TRBV5-1 and TRBJ2-3, with D maybe TRBD2 (5 bases). The germline V gene has CDR1 SGHRS and CDR2 YFSETQ. With 9 bases removed from V and 6 bases from J, the gap between germline ends came to 17 bases. The CDR3 runs 13 residues. CDR3: CATRSGGADTQYF. As DNA, the CDR3 is TGCGCCACCCGGTCAGGAGGAGCGGATACGCAGTATTTT.

V usage is TRBV7-8 and J usage is TRBJ2-3; 14 bases match TRBD2. Germline V CDR1 and CDR2: SGHVS, FQNEAQ. The CDR3 length is 16 residues. V dropped 1 base and J dropped 6; count of bases not matched to a gene: 3. The CDR3 nucleotides read TGTGCCAGCAGCTTAGAGGGACTAGCGGGGGTGGATACGCAGTATTTT. Its protein is CASSLEGLAGVDTQYF.

This CDR3 is CASSLSVETQYF. CDR3 DNA sequence: TGCGCCAGCAGCTTGTCTGTGGAGACCCAGTACTTC. The gene calls are TRBV5-1 and TRBJ2-5, with D unclear. Trimming removed 1 base at V and 5 bases at J, with 6 bases between. Germline CDR1 and CDR2: SGHRS and YFSETQ. This CDR3 has 12 residues.

J is TRBJ1-1 and V is TRBV6-4; D gene uncertain. The CDR3 has 15 amino acids. CDR1 is MRHNA, CDR2 SNTAGT, per germline. Trimming took 5 bases from V and 5 from J, leaving 18 bases between them. Here the CDR3 reads CASSHRRLGETEAFF. CDR3 coding DNA: TGTGCCAGCAGTCATAGACGCCTCGGGGAAACTGAAGCTTTCTTT.

This clone occurred once. This sequence joins TRBV7-7 and TRBJ2-1, with 8 bases lining up with TRBD2. The V gene end was trimmed by 0 bases and the J gene end by 5 bases; junction bases not matched to a gene: 12. The CDR3 is 18 residues long. Germline lookup yields CDR1 SSHAT and CDR2 FNYEAQ (reference sequence). The CDR3 DNA reads as TGTGCCAGCAGCTTAGCACCACCGCTTAGCGGGGCCGACAATGAGCAGTTCTTC. Translation gives CASSLAPPLSGADNEQFF.

The chain links TRBV4-1 to TRBJ2-7; 11 bases are shared with TRBD2. Germline CDR1 and CDR2: MGHRA and YSYEKL. The junction had 9 bases not matched to a gene; V was cut back by 4 bases and J by 7 bases. The CDR3 contains 15 residues. In DNA, the CDR3 is TGCGCCAGCAGCCGAACTAGCGGGAGTTTTGAAGAGCAGTACTTC. Translated, it gives CASSRTSGSFEEQYF.

The chain combines TRBV5-4 with TRBJ2-2; tentatively, D is TRBD2 (7 bases). The CDR3 sequence is 14 residues long. Germline CDR1 reads SGHNT; CDR2 reads YYREEE (reference sequence). The V end lost 4 bases, the J end lost 8 bases, and 15 bases lay between the germline ends. In DNA, the CDR3 is TGTGCCAGCAGCCCGCCCGGGGGGCTGGGGGAGCTGTTTTTT. As protein: CASSPPGGLGELFF.

V gene TRBV4-2 combines with J gene TRBJ2-3; tentative D call: TRBD2 (7 bases). The CDR3 is 19 amino acids. Germline V lookup: CDR1 LGHNA, CDR2 YNFKEQ. Trimming took 6 bases from V and 1 from J, leaving 26 bases between them. In DNA form, the CDR3 reads TGTGCCAGCAGTCTGACCGGAGGGGGGGCATCTTTAGGCACAGATACGCAGTATTTT. Protein: CASSLTGGGASLGTDTQYF.